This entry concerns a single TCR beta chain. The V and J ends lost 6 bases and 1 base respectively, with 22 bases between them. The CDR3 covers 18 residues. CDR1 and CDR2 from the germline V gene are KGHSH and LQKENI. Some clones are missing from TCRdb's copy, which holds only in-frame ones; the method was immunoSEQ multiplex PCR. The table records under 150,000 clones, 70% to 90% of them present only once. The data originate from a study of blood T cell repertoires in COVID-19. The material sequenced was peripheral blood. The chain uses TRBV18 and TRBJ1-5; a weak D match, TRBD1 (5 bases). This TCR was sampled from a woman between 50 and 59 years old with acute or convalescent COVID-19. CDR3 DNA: TGTGCCAGCTCCCCATCCCACGGGGGGGGAATAAGCAATCAGCCCCAGCATTTT. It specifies CASSPSHGGGISNQPQHF.